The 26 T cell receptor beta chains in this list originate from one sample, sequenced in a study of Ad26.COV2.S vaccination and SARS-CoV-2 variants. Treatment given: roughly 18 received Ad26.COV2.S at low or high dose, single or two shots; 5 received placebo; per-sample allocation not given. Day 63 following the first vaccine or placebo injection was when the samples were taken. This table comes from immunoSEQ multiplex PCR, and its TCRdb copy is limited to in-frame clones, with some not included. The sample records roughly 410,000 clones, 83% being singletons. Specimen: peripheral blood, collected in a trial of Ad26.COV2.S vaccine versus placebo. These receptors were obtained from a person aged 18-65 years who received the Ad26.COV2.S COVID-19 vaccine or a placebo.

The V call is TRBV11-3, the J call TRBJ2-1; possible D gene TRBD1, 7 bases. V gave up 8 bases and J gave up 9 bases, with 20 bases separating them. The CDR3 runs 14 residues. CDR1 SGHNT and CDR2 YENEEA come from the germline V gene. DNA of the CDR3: TGTGCCAGCCAGGGGGGCAGGGGAGATACTGAGCAGTTCTTC. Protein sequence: CASQGGRGDTEQFF. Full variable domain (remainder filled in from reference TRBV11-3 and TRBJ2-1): EAGVVQSPRYKIIEKKQPVAFWCNPISGHNTLYWYLQNLGQGPELLIRYENEEAVDDSQLPKDRFSAERLKGVDSTLKIQPAELGDSAVYLCASQGGRGDTEQFFGPGTRLTVL.

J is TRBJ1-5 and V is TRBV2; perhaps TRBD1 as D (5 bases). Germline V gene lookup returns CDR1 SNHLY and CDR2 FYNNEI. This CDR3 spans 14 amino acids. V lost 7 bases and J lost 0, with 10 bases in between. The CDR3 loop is CASTATASNQPQHF. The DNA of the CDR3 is TGTGCCAGCACCGCGACAGCTAGCAATCAGCCCCAGCATTTT.

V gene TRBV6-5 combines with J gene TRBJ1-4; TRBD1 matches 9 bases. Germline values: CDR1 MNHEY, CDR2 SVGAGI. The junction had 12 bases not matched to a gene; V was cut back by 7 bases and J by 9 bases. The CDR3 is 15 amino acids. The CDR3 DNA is TGTGCCAGCAACCAATACCGGGACAGGGAGAAAAAACTGTTTTTT. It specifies CASNQYRDREKKLFF.

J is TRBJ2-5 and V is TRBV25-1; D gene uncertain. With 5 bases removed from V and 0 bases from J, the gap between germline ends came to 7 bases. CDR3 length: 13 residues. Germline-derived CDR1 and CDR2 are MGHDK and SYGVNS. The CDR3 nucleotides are TGTGCCAGCAGTAGAAGTGACCAAGAGACCCAGTACTTC. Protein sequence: CASSRSDQETQYF. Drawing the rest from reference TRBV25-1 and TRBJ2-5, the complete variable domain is EADIYQTPRYLVIGTGKKITLECSQTMGHDKMYWYQQDPGMELHLIHYSYGVNSTEKGDLSSESTVSRIRTEHFPLTLESARPSHTSQYLCASSRSDQETQYFGPGTRLLVL.

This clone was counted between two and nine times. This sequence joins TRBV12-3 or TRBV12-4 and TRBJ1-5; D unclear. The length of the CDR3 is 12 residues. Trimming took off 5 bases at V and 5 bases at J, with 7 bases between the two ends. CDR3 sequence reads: CASSPIYQPQHF. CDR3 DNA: TGTGCCAGCAGTCCCATTTATCAGCCCCAGCATTTT.

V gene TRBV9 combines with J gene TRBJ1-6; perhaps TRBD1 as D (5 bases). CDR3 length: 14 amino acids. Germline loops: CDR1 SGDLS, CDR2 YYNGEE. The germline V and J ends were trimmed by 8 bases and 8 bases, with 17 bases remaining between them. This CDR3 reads CASTTGPTYSPLHF. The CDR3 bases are TGTGCCAGTACGACGGGGCCGACGTATTCACCCCTCCACTTT.

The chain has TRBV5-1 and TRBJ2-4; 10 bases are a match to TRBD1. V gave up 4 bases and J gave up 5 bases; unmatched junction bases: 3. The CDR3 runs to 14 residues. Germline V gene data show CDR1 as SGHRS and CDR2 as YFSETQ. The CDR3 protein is CASSAGTGENIQYF. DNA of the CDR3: TGCGCCAGCAGCGCCGGGACAGGGGAAAACATTCAGTACTTC.

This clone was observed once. CDR3 coding DNA: TGTGCCAGCAGTTCTGTAGGAAACACCATATATTTT. It codes for CASSSVGNTIYF. The V and J genes are TRBV6-5 and TRBJ1-3; D gene ambiguous. CDR3 length equals 12 residues. Germline CDR1 MNHEY, CDR2 SVGAGI. V was clipped by 4 bases and J by 4 bases, with 5 bases between them.

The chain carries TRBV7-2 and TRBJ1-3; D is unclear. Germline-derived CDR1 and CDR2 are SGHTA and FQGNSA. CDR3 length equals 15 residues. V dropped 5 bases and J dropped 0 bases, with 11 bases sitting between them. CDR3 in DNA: TGTGCCAGCAGCCCCGACGGAATCTCTGGAAACACCATATATTTT. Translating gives CASSPDGISGNTIYF.

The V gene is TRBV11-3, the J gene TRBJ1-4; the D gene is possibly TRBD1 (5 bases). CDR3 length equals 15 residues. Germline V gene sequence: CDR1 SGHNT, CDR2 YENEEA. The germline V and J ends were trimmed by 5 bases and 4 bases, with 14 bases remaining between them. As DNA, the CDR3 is TGTGCCAGCAGCGGCAGTGGGGGGTTTAATGAAAAACTGTTTTTT. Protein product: CASSGSGGFNEKLFF.

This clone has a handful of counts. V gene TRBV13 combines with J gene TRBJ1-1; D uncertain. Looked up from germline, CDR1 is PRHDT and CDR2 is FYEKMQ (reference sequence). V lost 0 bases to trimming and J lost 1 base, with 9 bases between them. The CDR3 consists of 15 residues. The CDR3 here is CASSLGPNGNTEAFF. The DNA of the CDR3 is TGTGCCAGCAGCTTAGGACCCAATGGGAACACTGAAGCTTTCTTT.

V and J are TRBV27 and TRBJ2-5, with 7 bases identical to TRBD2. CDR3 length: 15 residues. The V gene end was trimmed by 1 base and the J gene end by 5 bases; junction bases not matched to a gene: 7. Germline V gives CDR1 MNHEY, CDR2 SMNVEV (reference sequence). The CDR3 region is CASSLWAGAGETQYF. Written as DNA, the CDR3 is TGTGCCAGCAGTTTATGGGCGGGAGCGGGGGAGACCCAGTACTTC.

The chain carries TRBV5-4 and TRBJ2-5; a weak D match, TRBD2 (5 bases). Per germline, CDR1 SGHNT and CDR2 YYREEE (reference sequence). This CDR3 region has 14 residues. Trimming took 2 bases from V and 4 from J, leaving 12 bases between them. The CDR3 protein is CASSLRGSGETQYF. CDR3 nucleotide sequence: TGTGCCAGCAGCTTAAGAGGGTCCGGAGAGACCCAGTACTTC.

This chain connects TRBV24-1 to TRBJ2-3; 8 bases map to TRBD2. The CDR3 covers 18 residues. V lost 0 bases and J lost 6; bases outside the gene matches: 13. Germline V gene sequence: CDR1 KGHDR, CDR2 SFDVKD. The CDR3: CATSDLQEASGLGDTQYF. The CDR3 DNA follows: TGTGCCACCAGTGATTTGCAGGAGGCTAGCGGGTTGGGGGATACGCAGTATTTT.

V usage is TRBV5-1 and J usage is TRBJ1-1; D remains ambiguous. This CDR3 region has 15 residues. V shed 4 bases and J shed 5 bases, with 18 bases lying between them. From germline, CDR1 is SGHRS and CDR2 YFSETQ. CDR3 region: CASSPLVGRQTEAFF. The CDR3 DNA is TGCGCCAGCAGCCCTCTAGTCGGCAGGCAGACTGAAGCTTTCTTT.

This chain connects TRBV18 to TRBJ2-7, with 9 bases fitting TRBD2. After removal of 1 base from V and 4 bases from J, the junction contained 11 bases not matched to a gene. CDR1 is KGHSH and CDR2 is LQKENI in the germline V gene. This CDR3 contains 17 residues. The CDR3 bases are TGTGCCAGCTCACCACACCCGGCGGGAGGGGATTCGTACGAGCAGTACTTC. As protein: CASSPHPAGGDSYEQYF. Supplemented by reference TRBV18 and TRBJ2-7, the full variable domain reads NAGVMQNPRHLVRRRGQEARLRCSPMKGHSHVYWYRQLPEEGLKFMVYLQKENIIDESGMPKERFSAEFPKEGPSILRIQQVVRGDSAAYFCASSPHPAGGDSYEQYFGPGTRLTVT.

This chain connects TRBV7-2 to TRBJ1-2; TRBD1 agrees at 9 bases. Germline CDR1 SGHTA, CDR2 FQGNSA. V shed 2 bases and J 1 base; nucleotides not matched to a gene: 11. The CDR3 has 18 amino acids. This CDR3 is CASSLTRTGEGVNYGYTF. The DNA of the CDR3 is TGTGCCAGCAGCTTAACTCGGACAGGGGAGGGGGTTAACTATGGCTACACCTTC. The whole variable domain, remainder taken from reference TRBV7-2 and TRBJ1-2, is GAGVSQSPSNKVTEKGKDVELRCDPISGHTALYWYRQSLGQGLEFLIYFQGNSAPDKSGLPSDRFSAERTGGSVSTLTIQRTQQEDSAVYLCASSLTRTGEGVNYGYTFGSGTRLTVV.

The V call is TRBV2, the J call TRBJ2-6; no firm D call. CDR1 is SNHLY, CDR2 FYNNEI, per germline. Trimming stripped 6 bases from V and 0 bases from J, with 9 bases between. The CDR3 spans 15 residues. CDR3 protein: CASRDFRSGANVLTF. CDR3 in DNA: TGTGCCAGCAGGGATTTCCGCTCTGGGGCCAACGTCCTGACTTTC.

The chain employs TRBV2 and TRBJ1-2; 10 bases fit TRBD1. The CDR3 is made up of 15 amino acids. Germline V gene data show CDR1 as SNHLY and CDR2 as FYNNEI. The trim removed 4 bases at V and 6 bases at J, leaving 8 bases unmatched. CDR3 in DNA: TGTGCCAGCAGTGCATCCGGGACAGGGGTCAATGGCTACACCTTC. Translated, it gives CASSASGTGVNGYTF.

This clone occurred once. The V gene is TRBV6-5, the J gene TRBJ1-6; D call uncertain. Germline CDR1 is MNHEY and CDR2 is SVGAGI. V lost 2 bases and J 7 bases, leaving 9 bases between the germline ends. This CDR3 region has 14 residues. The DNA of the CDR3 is TGTGCCAGCAGTTACGTAGGTTCGAATTCACCCCTCCACTTT. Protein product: CASSYVGSNSPLHF.

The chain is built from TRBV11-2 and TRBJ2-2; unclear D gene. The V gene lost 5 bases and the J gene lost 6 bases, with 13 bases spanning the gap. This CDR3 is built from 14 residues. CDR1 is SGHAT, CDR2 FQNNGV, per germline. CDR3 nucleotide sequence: TGTGCCAGCAGCCCAAATGGGGTCTCCGGGGAGCTGTTTTTT. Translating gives CASSPNGVSGELFF.

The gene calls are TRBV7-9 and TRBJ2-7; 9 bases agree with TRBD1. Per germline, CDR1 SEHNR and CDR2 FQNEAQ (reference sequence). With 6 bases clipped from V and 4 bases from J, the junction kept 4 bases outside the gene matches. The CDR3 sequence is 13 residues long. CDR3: CASRRDRGYEQYF. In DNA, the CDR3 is TGTGCCAGCAGACGCGACAGGGGGTACGAGCAGTACTTC.

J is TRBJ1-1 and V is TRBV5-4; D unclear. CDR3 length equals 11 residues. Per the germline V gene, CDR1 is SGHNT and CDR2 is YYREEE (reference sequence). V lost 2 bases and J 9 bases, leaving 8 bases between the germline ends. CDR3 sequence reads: CASSLGHKAFF. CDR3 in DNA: TGTGCCAGCAGCTTAGGGCATAAAGCTTTCTTT. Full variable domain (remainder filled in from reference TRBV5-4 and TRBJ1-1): ETGVTQSPTHLIKTRGQQVTLRCSSQSGHNTVSWYQQALGQGPQFIFQYYREEENGRGNFPPRFSGLQFPNYSSELNVNALELDDSALYLCASSLGHKAFFGQGTRLTVV.

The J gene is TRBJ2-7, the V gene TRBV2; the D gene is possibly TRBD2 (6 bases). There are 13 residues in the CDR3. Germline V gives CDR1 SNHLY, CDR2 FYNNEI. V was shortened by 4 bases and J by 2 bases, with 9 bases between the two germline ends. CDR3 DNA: TGTGCCAGCAGTGTTCGCGGGGCCTACGAGCAGTACTTC. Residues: CASSVRGAYEQYF.

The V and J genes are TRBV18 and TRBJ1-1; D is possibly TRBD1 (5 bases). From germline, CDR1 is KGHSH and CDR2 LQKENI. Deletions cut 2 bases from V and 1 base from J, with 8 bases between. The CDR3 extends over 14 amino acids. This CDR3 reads CASSPFTGNTEAFF. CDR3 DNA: TGTGCCAGCTCACCATTTACAGGGAACACTGAAGCTTTCTTT. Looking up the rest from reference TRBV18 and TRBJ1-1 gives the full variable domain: NAGVMQNPRHLVRRRGQEARLRCSPMKGHSHVYWYRQLPEEGLKFMVYLQKENIIDESGMPKERFSAEFPKEGPSILRIQQVVRGDSAAYFCASSPFTGNTEAFFGQGTRLTVV.

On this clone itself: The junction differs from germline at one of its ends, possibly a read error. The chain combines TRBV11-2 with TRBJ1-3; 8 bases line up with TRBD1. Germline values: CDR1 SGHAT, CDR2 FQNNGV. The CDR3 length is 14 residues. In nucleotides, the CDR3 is TGTGCCAGCAGAAATCAGGGGGCTGGGAACACCATATATTTT. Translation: CASRNQGAGNTIYF. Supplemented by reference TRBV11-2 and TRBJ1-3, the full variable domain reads EAGVAQSPRYKIIEKRQSVAFWCNPISGHATLYWYQQILGQGPKLLIQFQNNGVVDDSQLPKDRFSAERLKGVDSTLKIQPAKLEDSAVYLCASRNQGAGNTIYFGEGSWLTVV.